The entry below describes one T cell receptor beta chain. This record belongs to a study of technical replicates of blood from a handful of donors. The protocol was immunoSEQ multiplex PCR, while the TCRdb copy is restricted to in-frame clones and leaves out a portion. This table has about 94,000 clones, 95% to 97% appearing once. Trimming shortened V by 4 bases and J by 3 bases, and 9 bases separated the two germline ends. The CDR3 loop spans 13 amino acids. Germline V lookup: CDR1 MNHNS, CDR2 SASEGT. The gene calls are TRBV6-1 and TRBJ1-2; no clear D gene. The sequenced material came from T cells isolated from PBMCs. The sequence derives from a human donor in good health. The CDR3 nucleotides are TGTGCCAGCAGTGTGGCAGATTACTATGGCTACACCTTC. This gives the protein CASSVADYYGYTF.